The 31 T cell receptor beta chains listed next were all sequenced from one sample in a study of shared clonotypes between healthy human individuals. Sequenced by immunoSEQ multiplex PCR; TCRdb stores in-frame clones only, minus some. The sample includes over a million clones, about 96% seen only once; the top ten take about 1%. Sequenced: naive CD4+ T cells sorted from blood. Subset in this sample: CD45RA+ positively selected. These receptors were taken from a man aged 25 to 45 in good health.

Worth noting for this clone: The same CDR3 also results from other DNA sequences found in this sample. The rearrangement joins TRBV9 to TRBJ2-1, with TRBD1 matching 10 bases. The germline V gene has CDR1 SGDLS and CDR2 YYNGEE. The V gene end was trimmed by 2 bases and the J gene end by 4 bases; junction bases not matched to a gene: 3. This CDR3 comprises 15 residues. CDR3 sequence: CASSVGQGLYNEQFF. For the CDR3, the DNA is TGTGCCAGCAGCGTGGGACAGGGGCTTTACAATGAGCAGTTCTTC.

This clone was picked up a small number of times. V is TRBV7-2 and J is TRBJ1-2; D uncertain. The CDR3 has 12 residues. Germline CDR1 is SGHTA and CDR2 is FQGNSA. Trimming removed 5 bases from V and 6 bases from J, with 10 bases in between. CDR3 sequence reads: CASSTNRHGYTF. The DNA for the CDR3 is TGTGCCAGCAGCACAAACCGCCATGGCTACACCTTC.

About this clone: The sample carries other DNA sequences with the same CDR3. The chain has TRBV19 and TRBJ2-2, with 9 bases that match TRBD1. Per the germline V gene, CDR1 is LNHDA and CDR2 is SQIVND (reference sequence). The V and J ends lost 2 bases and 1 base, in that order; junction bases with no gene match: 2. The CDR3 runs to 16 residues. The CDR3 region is CASSIRGQGNTGELFF. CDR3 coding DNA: TGTGCCAGTAGTATAAGGGGACAGGGGAACACCGGGGAGCTGTTTTTT.

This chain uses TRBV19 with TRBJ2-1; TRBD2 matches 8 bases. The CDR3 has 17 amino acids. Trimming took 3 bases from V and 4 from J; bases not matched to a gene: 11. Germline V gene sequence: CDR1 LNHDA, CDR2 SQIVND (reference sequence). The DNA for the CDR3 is TGTGCCAGTAGTATCGGGGGGGCGGCCTCCTTATACAATGAGCAGTTCTTC. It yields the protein CASSIGGAASLYNEQFF.

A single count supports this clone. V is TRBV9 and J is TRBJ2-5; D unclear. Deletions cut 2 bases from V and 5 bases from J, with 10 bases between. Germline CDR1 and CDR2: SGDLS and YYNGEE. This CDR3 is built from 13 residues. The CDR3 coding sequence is TGTGCCAGCAGCGTTCGGCCGGCGGAGACCCAGTACTTC. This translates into CASSVRPAETQYF.

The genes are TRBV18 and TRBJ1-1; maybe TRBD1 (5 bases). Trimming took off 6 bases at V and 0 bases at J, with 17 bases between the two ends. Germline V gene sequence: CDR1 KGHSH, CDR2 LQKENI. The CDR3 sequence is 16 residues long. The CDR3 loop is CASSRGAGGMNTEAFF. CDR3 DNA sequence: TGTGCCAGCTCTCGTGGGGCCGGTGGGATGAACACTGAAGCTTTCTTT.

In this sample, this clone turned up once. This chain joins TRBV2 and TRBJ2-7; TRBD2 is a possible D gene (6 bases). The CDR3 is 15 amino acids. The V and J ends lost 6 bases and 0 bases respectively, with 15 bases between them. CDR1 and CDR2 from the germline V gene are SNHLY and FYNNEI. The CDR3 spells CASRPGLLSSYEQYF. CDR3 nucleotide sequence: TGTGCCAGCAGGCCGGGACTTCTCAGCTCCTACGAGCAGTACTTC. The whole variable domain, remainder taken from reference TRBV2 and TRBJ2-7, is EPEVTQTPSHQVTQMGQEVILRCVPISNHLYFYWYRQILGQKVEFLVSFYNNEISEKSEIFDDQFSVERPDGSNFTLKIRSTKLEDSAMYFCASRPGLLSSYEQYFGPGTRLTVT.

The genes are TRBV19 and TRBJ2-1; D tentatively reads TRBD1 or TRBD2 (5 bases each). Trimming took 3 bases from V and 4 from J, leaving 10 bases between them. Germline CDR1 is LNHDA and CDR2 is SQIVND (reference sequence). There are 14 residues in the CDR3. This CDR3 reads CASSMGDPYNEQFF. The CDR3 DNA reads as TGTGCCAGTAGTATGGGGGACCCTTACAATGAGCAGTTCTTC.

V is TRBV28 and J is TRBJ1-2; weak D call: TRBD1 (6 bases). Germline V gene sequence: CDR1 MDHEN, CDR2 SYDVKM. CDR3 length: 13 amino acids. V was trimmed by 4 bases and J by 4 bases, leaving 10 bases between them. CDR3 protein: CASSYGGGYGYTF. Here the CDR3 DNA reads TGTGCCAGCAGTTACGGGGGCGGCTATGGCTACACCTTC.

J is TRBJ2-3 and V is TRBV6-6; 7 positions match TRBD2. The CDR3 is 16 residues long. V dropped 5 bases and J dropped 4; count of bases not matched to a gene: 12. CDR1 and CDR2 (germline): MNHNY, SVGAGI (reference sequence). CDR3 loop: CASSQGGGRGSDTQYF. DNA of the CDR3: TGTGCCAGCAGTCAGGGTGGCGGGAGAGGGTCAGATACGCAGTATTTT.

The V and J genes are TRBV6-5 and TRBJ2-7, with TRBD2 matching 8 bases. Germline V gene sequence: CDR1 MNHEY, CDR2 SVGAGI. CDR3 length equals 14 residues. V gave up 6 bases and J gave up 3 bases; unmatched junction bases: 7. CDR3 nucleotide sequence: TGTGCCAGCAGGCACGGGGGGGCGGGCTACGAGCAGTACTTC. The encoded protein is CASRHGGAGYEQYF.

The CDR3 here is CASSFGGSSYNEQFF. As DNA, the CDR3 is TGTGCCAGCAGCTTCGGGGGGTCCTCCTACAATGAGCAGTTCTTC. The J gene is TRBJ2-1, the V gene TRBV5-5; 7 bases fit TRBD2. The germline gives CDR1 SGHKS, CDR2 YYEKEE (reference sequence). The V and J ends lost 2 bases and 0 bases, in that order; junction bases with no gene match: 2. This CDR3 spans 15 amino acids.

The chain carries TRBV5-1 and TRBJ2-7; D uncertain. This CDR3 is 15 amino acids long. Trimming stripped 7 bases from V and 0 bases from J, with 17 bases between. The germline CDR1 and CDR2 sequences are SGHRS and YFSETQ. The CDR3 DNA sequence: TGCGCCAGCGCTGCCCGAGCAGACGTCTCCTACGAGCAGTACTTC. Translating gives CASAARADVSYEQYF.

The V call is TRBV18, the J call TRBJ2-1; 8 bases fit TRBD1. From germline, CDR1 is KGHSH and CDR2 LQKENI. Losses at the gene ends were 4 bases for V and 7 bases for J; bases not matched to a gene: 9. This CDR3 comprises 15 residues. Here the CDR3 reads CASSLQGQETNEQFF. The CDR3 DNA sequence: TGTGCCAGCTCACTTCAGGGACAGGAGACTAATGAGCAGTTCTTC.

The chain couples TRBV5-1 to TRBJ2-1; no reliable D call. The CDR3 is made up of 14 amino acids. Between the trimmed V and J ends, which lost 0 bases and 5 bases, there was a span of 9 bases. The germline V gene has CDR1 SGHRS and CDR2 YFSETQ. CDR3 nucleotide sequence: TGCGCCAGCAGCTTGGGGGCAAAGAACAATGAGCAGTTCTTC. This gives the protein CASSLGAKNNEQFF. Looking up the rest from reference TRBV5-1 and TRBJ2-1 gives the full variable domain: KAGVTQTPRYLIKTRGQQVTLSCSPISGHRSVSWYQQTPGQGLQFLFEYFSETQRNKGNFPGRFSGRQFSNSRSEMNVSTLELGDSALYLCASSLGAKNNEQFFGPGTRLTVL.

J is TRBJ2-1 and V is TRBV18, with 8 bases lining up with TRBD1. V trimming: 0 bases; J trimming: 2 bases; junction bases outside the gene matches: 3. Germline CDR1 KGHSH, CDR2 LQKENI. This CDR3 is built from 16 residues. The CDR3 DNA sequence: TGTGCCAGCTCACCACCCAGGGGGCAAACCTACAATGAGCAGTTCTTC. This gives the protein CASSPPRGQTYNEQFF.

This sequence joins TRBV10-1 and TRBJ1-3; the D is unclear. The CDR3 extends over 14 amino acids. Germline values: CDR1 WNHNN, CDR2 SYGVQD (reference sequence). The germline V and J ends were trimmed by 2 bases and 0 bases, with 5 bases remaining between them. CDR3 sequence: CASSETNSGNTIYF. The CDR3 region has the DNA TGCGCCAGCAGTGAGACAAACTCTGGAAACACCATATATTTT.

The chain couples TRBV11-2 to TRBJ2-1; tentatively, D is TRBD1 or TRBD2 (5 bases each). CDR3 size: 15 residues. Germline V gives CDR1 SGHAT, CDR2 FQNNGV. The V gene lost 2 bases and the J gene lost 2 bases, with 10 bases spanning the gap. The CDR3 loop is CASSLTGTPYNEQFF. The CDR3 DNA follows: TGTGCCAGCAGCTTAACCGGGACCCCCTACAATGAGCAGTTCTTC.

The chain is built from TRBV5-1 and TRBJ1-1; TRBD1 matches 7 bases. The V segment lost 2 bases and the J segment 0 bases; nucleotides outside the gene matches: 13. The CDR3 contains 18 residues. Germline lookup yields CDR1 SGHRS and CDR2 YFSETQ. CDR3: CASSFGERQGLLNTEAFF. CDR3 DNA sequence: TGCGCCAGCAGCTTTGGGGAGCGACAGGGCCTATTGAACACTGAAGCTTTCTTT.

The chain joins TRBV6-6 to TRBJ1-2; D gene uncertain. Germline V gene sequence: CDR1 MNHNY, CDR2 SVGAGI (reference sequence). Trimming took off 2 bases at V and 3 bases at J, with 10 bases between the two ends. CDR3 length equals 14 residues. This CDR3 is CASSYRDTHYGYTF. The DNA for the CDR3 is TGTGCCAGCAGTTACCGCGACACCCACTATGGCTACACCTTC.

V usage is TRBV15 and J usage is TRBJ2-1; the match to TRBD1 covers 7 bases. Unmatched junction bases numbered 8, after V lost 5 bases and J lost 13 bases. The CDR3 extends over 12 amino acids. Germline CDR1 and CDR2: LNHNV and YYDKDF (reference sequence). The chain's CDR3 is CATSQPGQRQFF. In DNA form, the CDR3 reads TGTGCCACCAGCCAACCGGGACAGAGACAGTTCTTC.

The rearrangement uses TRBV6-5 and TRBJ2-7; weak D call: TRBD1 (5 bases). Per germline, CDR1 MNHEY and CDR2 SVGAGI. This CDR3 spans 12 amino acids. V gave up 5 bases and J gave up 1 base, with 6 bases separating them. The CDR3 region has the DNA TGTGCCAGCAGTCAGGGTTCCTACGAGCAGTACTTC. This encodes CASSQGSYEQYF.

The chain's CDR3 is CASSWGQLGYEQYF. For the CDR3, the DNA is TGTGCCAGCAGCTGGGGACAGCTAGGGTACGAGCAGTACTTC. The chain is built from TRBV7-2 and TRBJ2-7; 7 bases are a match to TRBD1. The germline CDR1 and CDR2 sequences are SGHTA and FQGNSA. V lost 4 bases to trimming and J lost 4 bases; unmatched junction nucleotides: 7. This CDR3 comprises 14 residues.

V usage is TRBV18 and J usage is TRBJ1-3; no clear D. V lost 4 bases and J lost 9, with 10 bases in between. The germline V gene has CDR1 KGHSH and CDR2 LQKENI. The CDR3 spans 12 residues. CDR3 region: CASSQGDITIYF. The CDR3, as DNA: TGTGCCAGCTCACAAGGAGATATCACCATATATTTT.

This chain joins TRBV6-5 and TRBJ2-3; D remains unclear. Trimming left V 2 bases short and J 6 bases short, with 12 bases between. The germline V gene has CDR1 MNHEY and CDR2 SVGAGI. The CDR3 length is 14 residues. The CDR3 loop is CASSYSLVDDTQYF. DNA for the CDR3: TGTGCCAGCAGTTACAGTCTAGTTGACGATACGCAGTATTTT.

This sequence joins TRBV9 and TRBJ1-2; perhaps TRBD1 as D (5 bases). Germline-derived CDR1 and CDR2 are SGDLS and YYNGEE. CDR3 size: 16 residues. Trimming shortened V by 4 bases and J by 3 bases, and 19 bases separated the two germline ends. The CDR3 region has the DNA TGTGCCAGCAGCCCAACCGCCGGTATGGGGCACTATGGCTACACCTTC. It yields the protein CASSPTAGMGHYGYTF.

The CDR3 region has the DNA TGTGCCAGCAGGACAGTCTCCTACAATGAGCAGTTCTTC. Its translation is CASRTVSYNEQFF. The chain joins TRBV6-1 to TRBJ2-1; D may be TRBD1 (5 bases). Trimming took off 6 bases at V and 0 bases at J, with 6 bases between the two ends. The CDR3 covers 13 residues. The V gene's germline CDR1 is MNHNS and CDR2 SASEGT.

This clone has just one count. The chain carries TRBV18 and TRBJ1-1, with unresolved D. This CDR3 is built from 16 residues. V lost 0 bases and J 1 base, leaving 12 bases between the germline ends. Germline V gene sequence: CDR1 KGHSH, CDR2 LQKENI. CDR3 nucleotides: TGTGCCAGCTCACCACCATCGCCCCAGGAGAACACTGAAGCTTTCTTT. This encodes CASSPPSPQENTEAFF.

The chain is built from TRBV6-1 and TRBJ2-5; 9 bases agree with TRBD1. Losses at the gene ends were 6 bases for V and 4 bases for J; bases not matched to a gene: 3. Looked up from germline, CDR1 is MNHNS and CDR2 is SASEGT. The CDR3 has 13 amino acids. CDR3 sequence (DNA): TGTGCCAGCAGGGGGACAGGGATAGAGACCCAGTACTTC. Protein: CASRGTGIETQYF.

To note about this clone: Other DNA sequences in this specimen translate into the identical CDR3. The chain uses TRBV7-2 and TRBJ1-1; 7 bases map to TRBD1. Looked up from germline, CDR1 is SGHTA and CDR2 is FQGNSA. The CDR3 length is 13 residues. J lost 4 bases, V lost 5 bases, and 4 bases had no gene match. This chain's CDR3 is CASSRQGGTEAFF. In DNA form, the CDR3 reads TGTGCCAGCAGCCGACAGGGCGGCACTGAAGCTTTCTTT.

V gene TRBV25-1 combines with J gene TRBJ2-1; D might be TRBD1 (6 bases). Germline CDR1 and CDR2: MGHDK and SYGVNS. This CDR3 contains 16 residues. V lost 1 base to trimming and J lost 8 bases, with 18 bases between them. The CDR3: CASSESGQGSWYEQFF. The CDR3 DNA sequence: TGTGCCAGCAGTGAATCCGGGCAGGGGAGTTGGTATGAGCAGTTCTTC.